Listed below are T cell receptor beta chains from one sample, sequenced in a study of CD8+ T cells in alopecia areata. Clones were sequenced by immunoSEQ multiplex PCR, and TCRdb holds only the in-frame ones, with some missing. Of about 160,000 clones in the sample, under 70% were seen once. The sample was CD4+ T cells sorted from blood, taken at week 4, from a patient treated with tofacitinib. The origin of the receptors is a human donor with alopecia areata. The CDR3 runs from the conserved cysteine through the conserved F or W. D genes are given only for firm matches. Size is stated for part of the rows, as once, few or many counts, or as a class when the clone is expanded.

>.|TRBV6-6|TRBD1|TRBJ1-2
TGTGCCAGCAGCCGACAGGGTCGGAGTGGCTACACCTTC
CASSRQGRSGYTF
>.|TRBV5-1|.|TRBJ2-5
TGCGCCAGCAGCCCTCGGGAAGGAGGGGAGACCCAGTACTTC
CASSPREGGETQYF
>.|TRBV6-1|TRBD1|TRBJ2-7
TGTGCCAGCAGCGAGGACAGGCCCCTGCGGGAGCAGTACTTC
CASSEDRPLREQYF
>.|TRBV30|TRBD2|TRBJ2-5
TGTGCCTGGAGTCCCCATCGGGCTAGCGGGGGGGCGAGAGAGACCCAGTACTTC
CAWSPHRASGGARETQYF
>.|TRBV29-1|TRBD2|TRBJ2-5
TGCAGCGTTGTCGATACTGGACTAGCCAGGGAGACCCAGTACTTC
CSVVDTGLARETQYF
>few|TRBV11-3|.|TRBJ1-2
TGTGCCAGCAGCCCAGGGTGGGAGGACTATGGCTACACCTTC
CASSPGWEDYGYTF
>few|TRBV29-1|TRBD1|TRBJ1-1
TGCAGCGCCAGGGGACAGTCTAACACTGAAGCTTTCTTT
CSARGQSNTEAFF
>.|TRBV30|TRBD1|TRBJ1-5
TGTGCCTGGAGTGTGGGGGACAGTAGCAATCAGCCCCAGCATTTT
CAWSVGDSSNQPQHF
>few|TRBV30|.|TRBJ2-7
TGTGCCTGGAGCCGCGGGACCTACGAGCAGTACTTC
CAWSRGTYEQYF
>.|TRBV12-5|TRBD1|TRBJ2-1
TGTGCTAGTGGTTTGTTCACACAGGGGAAGGATGAGCAGTTCTTC
CASGLFTQGKDEQFF
>.|TRBV29-1|.|TRBJ1-1
TGCAGCGCCGCAAGGGTTTACACTGAAGCTTTCTTT
CSAARVYTEAFF
>.|TRBV5-4|TRBD1|TRBJ1-2
TGTGCCAGCAGCTTGGGAGGGGGCGACTATGGCTACACCTTC
CASSLGGGDYGYTF
>.|TRBV7-2|.|TRBJ2-1
TGTGCCAGCAGCTTATTTGGGGCCGAGAATGAGCAGTTCTTC
CASSLFGAENEQFF
>.|TRBV7-9|TRBD2|TRBJ2-5
TGTGCCAGCAGCTCAGCGGGGAGAGAGACCCAGTACTTC
CASSSAGRETQYF
>.|TRBV29-1|.|TRBJ1-1
TGCAGCGTTGAAGGGGGCGCGGGCACTGAAGCTTTCTTT
CSVEGGAGTEAFF
>.|TRBV7-3|.|TRBJ2-4
TGTGCCAGCAGTCCCAAGGGGGGCCGCAAAAACATTCAGTACTTC
CASSPKGGRKNIQYF
>.|TRBV4-3|.|TRBJ2-2
TGCGCCAGCAGCCCACACCCAGGGTTCGGGGAGCTGTTTTTT
CASSPHPGFGELFF
>few|TRBV29-1|.|TRBJ2-5
TGCAGCGTTGACTGGGCAGGGGAAGAGACCCAGTACTTC
CSVDWAGEETQYF
>.|TRBV12-2|.|TRBJ1-5
TGTGCAAGTCGCTTAACGTTCGTTCGACAGCGATACATTGTTCAGCCCCAGCATTTT
CASRLTFVRQRYIVQPQHF
>many|TRBV7-2|TRBD2|TRBJ2-1
TGTGCCAGCAGCCCGCAACTAGCGGGGGGGCCCTTCAATGAGCAGTTCTTC
CASSPQLAGGPFNEQFF
>.|TRBV30|.|TRBJ1-2
TGTGCCTGGAGTTCGTTCCGGACAGACTATGGCTACACCTTC
CAWSSFRTDYGYTF
>.|TRBV5-5|TRBD1|TRBJ1-6
TGTGCCAGCAGCCAACAGGGGGCCACGGGTTCACCCCTCCACTTT
CASSQQGATGSPLHF
>.|TRBV7-3|.|TRBJ2-2
TGTGCCAGCAGCCCTGACCTACACACCGGGGAGCTGTTTTTT
CASSPDLHTGELFF
>.|TRBV7-3|.|TRBJ1-1
TGTGCCAGCAGCAAGAACACTGAAGCTTTCTTT
CASSKNTEAFF